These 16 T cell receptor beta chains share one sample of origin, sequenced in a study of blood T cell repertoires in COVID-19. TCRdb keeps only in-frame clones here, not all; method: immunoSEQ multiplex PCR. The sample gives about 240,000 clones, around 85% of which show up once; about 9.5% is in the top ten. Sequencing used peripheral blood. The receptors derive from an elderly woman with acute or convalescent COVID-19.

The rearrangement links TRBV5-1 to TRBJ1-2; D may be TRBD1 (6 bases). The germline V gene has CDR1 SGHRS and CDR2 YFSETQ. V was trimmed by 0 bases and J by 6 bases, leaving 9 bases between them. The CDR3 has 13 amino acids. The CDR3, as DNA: TGCGCCAGCAGCTTGGCCGAGGGGGATGGCTACACCTTC. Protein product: CASSLAEGDGYTF.

CDR3 loop: CASSLGVGAGSTDTQYF. The CDR3 bases are TGTGCCAGCAGCTTAGGGGTTGGGGCAGGGTCCACAGATACGCAGTATTTT. V gene TRBV7-8 combines with J gene TRBJ2-3; perhaps TRBD1 as D (5 bases). The V end was cut by 1 base, the J end by 2 bases, with 16 bases between. The CDR3 has 17 amino acids. The V gene's germline CDR1 is SGHVS and CDR2 FQNEAQ.

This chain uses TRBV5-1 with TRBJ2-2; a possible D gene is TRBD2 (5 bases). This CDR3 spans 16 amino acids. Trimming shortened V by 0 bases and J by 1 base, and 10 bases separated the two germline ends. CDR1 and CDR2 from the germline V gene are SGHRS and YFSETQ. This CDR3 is CASSLEARGNTGELFF. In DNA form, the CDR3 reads TGCGCCAGCAGCTTGGAAGCCCGGGGGAACACCGGGGAGCTGTTTTTT.

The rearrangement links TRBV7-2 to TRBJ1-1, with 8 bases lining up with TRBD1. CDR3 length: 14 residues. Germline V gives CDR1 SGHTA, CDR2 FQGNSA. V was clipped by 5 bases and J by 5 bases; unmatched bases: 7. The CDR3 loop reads CASSVDRGRTEAFF. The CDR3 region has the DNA TGTGCCAGCAGCGTCGACAGGGGTAGGACTGAAGCTTTCTTT.

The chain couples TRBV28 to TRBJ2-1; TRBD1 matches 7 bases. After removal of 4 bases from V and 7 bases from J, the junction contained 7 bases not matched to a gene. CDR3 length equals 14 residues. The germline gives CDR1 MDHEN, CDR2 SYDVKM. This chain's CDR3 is CASSSSTGANEQFF. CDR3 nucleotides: TGTGCCAGCAGTTCCTCCACAGGGGCGAATGAGCAGTTCTTC.

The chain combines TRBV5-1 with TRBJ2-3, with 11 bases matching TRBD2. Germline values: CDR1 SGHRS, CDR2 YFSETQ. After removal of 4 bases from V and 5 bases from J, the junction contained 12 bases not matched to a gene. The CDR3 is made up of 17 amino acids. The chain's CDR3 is CASSDSGGASVIDTQYF. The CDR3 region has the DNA TGCGCCAGCAGCGATAGCGGGGGGGCCTCGGTTATAGATACGCAGTATTTT.

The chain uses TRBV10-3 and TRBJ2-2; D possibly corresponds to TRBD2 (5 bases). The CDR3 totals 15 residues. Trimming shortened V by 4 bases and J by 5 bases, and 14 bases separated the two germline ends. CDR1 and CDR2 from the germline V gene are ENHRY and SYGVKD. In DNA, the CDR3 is TGTGCCATCAGTGCGGGGTCTGGTAAAACCGGGGAGCTGTTTTTT. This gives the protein CAISAGSGKTGELFF.

The CDR3 nucleotides are TGTGCCAGCAGTGATGAGGGTACTAGGCTTATTGCCGCCATGAACACTGAAGCTTTCTTT. Translation: CASSDEGTRLIAAMNTEAFF. V and J are TRBV6-1 and TRBJ1-1; D is undetermined. V lost 3 bases and J 0 bases, leaving 26 bases between the germline ends. Germline CDR1 and CDR2: MNHNS and SASEGT. CDR3 size: 20 residues.

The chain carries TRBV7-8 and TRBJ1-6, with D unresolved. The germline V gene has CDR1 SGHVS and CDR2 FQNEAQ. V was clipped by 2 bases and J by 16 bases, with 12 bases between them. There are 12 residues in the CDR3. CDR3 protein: CASSLSGEKLHF. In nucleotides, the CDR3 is TGTGCCAGCAGCTTAAGCGGGGAAAAACTCCACTTT.

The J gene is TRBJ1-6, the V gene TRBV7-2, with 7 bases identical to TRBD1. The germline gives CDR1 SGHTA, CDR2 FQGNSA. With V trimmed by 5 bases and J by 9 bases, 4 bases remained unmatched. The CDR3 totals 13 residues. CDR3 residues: CASSSYRGSPLHF. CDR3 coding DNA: TGTGCCAGCAGCAGTTACAGGGGTTCACCCCTCCACTTT.

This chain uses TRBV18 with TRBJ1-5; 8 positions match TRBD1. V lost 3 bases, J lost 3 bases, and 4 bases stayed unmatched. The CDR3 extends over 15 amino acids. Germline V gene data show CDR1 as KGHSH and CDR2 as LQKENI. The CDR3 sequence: CASSPTGGNNQPQHF. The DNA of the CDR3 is TGTGCCAGCTCACCCACAGGGGGGAACAATCAGCCCCAGCATTTT.

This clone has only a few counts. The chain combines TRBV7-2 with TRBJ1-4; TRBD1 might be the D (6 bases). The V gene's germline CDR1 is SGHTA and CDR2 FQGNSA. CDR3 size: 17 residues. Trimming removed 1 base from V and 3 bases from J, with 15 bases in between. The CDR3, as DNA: TGTGCCAGCAGCTTAGTTGCAGGGAGGGGGGCTAATGAAAAACTGTTTTTT. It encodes CASSLVAGRGANEKLFF.

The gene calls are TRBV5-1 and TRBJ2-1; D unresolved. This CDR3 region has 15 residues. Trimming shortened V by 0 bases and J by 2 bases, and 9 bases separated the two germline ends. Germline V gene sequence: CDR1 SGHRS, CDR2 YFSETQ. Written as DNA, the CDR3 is TGCGCCAGCAGCTTGGTAGCCAACGCCTACAATGAGCAGTTCTTC. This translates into CASSLVANAYNEQFF.

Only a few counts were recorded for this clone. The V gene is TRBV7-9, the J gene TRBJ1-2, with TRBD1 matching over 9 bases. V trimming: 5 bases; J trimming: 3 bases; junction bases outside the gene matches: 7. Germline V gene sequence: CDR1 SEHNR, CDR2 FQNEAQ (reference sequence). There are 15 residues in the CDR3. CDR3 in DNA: TGTGCCAGCAGCGATGGACAGGGGACCGACTATGGCTACACCTTC. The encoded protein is CASSDGQGTDYGYTF.

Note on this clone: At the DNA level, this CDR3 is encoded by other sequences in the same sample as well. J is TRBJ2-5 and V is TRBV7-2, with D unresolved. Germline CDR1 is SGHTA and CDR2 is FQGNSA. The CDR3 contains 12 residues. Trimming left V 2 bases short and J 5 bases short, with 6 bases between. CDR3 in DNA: TGTGCCAGCAGCTTATCCCGGGAGACCCAGTACTTC. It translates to CASSLSRETQYF. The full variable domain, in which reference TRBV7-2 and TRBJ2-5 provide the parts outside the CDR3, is GAGVSQSPSNKVTEKGKDVELRCDPISGHTALYWYRQSLGQGLEFLIYFQGNSAPDKSGLPSDRFSAERTGGSVSTLTIQRTQQEDSAVYLCASSLSRETQYFGPGTRLLVL.

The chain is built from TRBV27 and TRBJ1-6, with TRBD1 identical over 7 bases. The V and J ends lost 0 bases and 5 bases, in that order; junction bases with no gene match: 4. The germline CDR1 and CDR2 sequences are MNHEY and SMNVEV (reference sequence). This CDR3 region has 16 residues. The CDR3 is CASSLSGTANNSPLHF. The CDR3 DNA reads TGTGCCAGCAGTTTATCCGGGACAGCAAATAATTCACCCCTCCACTTT.